The TCR beta chain under discussion was sequenced for a study of cytotoxic CD8 clonotypes in ibrutinib-treated CLL. Study details: Collecting the response samples happened after a median approximately 11 months of treatment, with a range of 6 to 36.

The CDR3 covers 11 residues. Trimming left V 5 bases short and J 7 bases short, with 6 bases between. Germline loops: CDR1 PRHDT, CDR2 FYEKMQ (reference sequence). Investigators sourced 1.5 to 2 micrograms of genomic DNA from cryopreserved PBMCs for TCR beta libraries. The data were produced by immunoSEQ multiplex PCR, yet TCRdb's version contains in-frame clones alone and is incomplete. In the table there are a few hundred thousand clones, about 80% of which are singletons. The TCR originated in a human donor with chronic lymphocytic leukemia. The V call is TRBV13, the J call TRBJ2-1, with no clear D. The sequencing used PBMCs, collected before ibrutinib treatment. The CDR3 loop is CASSRWNEQFF. The CDR3 DNA follows: TGTGCCAGCAGCCGTTGGAATGAGCAGTTCTTC.